The 16 T cell receptor beta chains reported below all come from one sample, sequenced in a study of early T cells in non-severe SARS-CoV-2 infection (dated by TCRdb to 2020 to 2022). The library came from 5' RACE. TCRdb records NextSeq 500 as the sequencer. TCRdb itself trimmed the public reads at Q25 with fastp, ran MiXCR and retained productive beta chains. One record per CDR3 amino acid sequence lists the most common genes and DNA. The sample data list more than 25,000 distinct CDR3 sequences, and around 5% of these were observed just once. The ten top clones hold 5.5% to 7.5% of the sample. The sequenced sample consisted of whole blood. The receptors were sampled from an adult who was a healthcare worker with PCR-confirmed SARS-CoV-2 infection or an uninfected control (not recorded which).

This sequence joins TRBV7-6 and TRBJ2-3; 10 bases agree with TRBD1. The CDR3 spans 15 residues. With 3 bases clipped from V and 2 bases from J, the junction kept 2 bases outside the gene matches. Germline loops: CDR1 SGHVS, CDR2 FNYEAQ. CDR3: CASSLGQGTTDTQYF. The DNA of the CDR3 is TGTGCCAGCAGCTTGGGACAGGGGACCACAGATACGCAGTATTTT.

The chain carries TRBV11-2 and TRBJ2-5, with D unresolved. This CDR3 contains 11 residues. The germline V gene has CDR1 SGHAT and CDR2 FQNNGV. The V gene lost 5 bases and the J gene lost 7 bases, with 8 bases spanning the gap. CDR3 protein: CASSRDRTQYF. CDR3 in DNA: TGTGCCAGCAGCCGAGACCGGACCCAGTACTTC.

This clonotype was detected many times. V gene TRBV29-1 combines with J gene TRBJ1-1; tentative D call: TRBD1 (6 bases). V lost 3 bases and J lost 4, with 15 bases in between. Looked up from germline, CDR1 is SQVTM and CDR2 is ANQGSEA. This CDR3 comprises 14 residues. CDR3 sequence: CSVDRPGVTTEAFF. CDR3 in DNA: TGCAGCGTTGACCGGCCAGGGGTTACCACTGAAGCTTTCTTT.

The chain couples TRBV10-2 to TRBJ2-5; D is uncertain. V was pared by 8 bases and J by 2 bases, with 9 bases between. Germline lookup yields CDR1 WSHSY and CDR2 SAAADI. The CDR3 runs 12 residues. CDR3 region: CASAAQQETQYF. The CDR3 nucleotides are TGCGCCAGCGCCGCTCAACAAGAGACCCAGTACTTC.

This clonotype has at least ten counts. This chain links TRBV3-1 with TRBJ1-1; D is ambiguous. The CDR3 is made up of 13 amino acids. Germline assignment: CDR1 LGHDT and CDR2 YNNKEL (reference sequence). V was clipped by 2 bases and J by 5 bases, with 9 bases between them. The CDR3 loop is CASSQFLGTEAFF. The CDR3 DNA sequence: TGTGCCAGCAGCCAATTTTTGGGGACTGAAGCTTTCTTT.

This clonotype appeared many times. This chain connects TRBV6-5 to TRBJ2-6; D not resolved. The CDR3 spans 15 residues. Germline loops: CDR1 MNHEY, CDR2 SVGAGI. Trimming removed 0 bases from V and 4 bases from J, with 7 bases in between. CDR3 in amino acids: CASSYSVAGANVLTF. The CDR3 nucleotides read TGTGCCAGCAGTTACTCGGTTGCAGGGGCCAACGTCCTGACTTTC.

This clonotype was seen more than once but under ten times. V is TRBV29-1 and J is TRBJ2-1; weak D call: TRBD2 (6 bases). The CDR3 consists of 14 residues. Looked up from germline, CDR1 is SQVTM and CDR2 is ANQGSEA. With 4 bases removed from V and 5 bases from J, the gap between germline ends came to 15 bases. The CDR3 reads CSVVATRINNEQFF. CDR3 in DNA: TGCAGCGTTGTGGCGACTAGGATAAACAATGAGCAGTTCTTC.

This clonotype was counted between two and nine times. The chain is built from TRBV4-1 and TRBJ2-2; 7 nucleotides match TRBD1. V gave up 5 bases and J gave up 0 bases; unmatched junction bases: 9. CDR3 length equals 17 residues. CDR1 is MGHRA and CDR2 is YSYEKL in the germline V gene. CDR3 sequence: CASSRGPGTANTGELFF. The CDR3 DNA reads as TGCGCCAGCAGCAGGGGACCCGGGACAGCGAACACCGGGGAGCTGTTTTTT.

This clonotype was seen many times. The rearrangement joins TRBV5-1 to TRBJ2-3; perhaps TRBD1 as D (5 bases). This CDR3 spans 14 amino acids. Germline-derived CDR1 and CDR2 are SGHRS and YFSETQ. The germline V and J ends were trimmed by 0 bases and 6 bases, with 11 bases remaining between them. The CDR3 protein is CASSLDAGFDTQYF. Here the CDR3 DNA reads TGCGCCAGCAGCTTGGACGCAGGGTTTGATACGCAGTATTTT.

This clonotype has at least ten counts. The chain links TRBV3-1 to TRBJ2-5; D possibly corresponds to TRBD1 (6 bases). This CDR3 region has 15 residues. V gave up 2 bases and J gave up 2 bases, with 12 bases separating them. Germline assignment: CDR1 LGHDT and CDR2 YNNKEL (reference sequence). The CDR3 here is CASSQPDRFQETQYF. The CDR3 region has the DNA TGTGCCAGCAGCCAACCGGACAGATTTCAAGAGACCCAGTACTTC.

This clonotype came up many times. The V call is TRBV13, the J call TRBJ2-5; tentatively, D is TRBD2 (5 bases). Germline lookup yields CDR1 PRHDT and CDR2 FYEKMQ (reference sequence). The CDR3 has 20 residues. The ends were cut back, 5 bases at V and 1 base at J, with 29 bases in the middle. Here the CDR3 reads CASSLYIRTSGKTVQETQYF. As DNA, the CDR3 is TGTGCCAGCAGCCTCTATATCCGAACTTCGGGAAAAACTGTCCAAGAGACCCAGTACTTC.

In its sample, this clonotype was seen many times. This CDR3 is CATSDLSGLQHF. CDR3 DNA: TGTGCCACCAGTGATTTATCCGGGCTCCAGCATTTT. The chain is built from TRBV24-1 and TRBJ1-5; no firm D call. From germline, CDR1 is KGHDR and CDR2 SFDVKD. The CDR3 consists of 12 residues. Trimming took 1 base from V and 12 from J, leaving 9 bases between them.

This clonotype was picked up many times. V is TRBV19 and J is TRBJ1-5, with 9 bases lining up with TRBD1. The ends lost 8 bases at V and 5 bases at J; junction bases unmatched: 7. Germline V gives CDR1 LNHDA, CDR2 SQIVND (reference sequence). This CDR3 contains 14 residues. CDR3 nucleotide sequence: TGTGCCAGTGGGGTAGGGACAGGGTATCAGCCCCAGCATTTT. Encoded protein: CASGVGTGYQPQHF.

Only a few counts were recorded for this clonotype. The chain employs TRBV7-3 and TRBJ1-6; a weak D match, TRBD1 (5 bases). Trimming shortened V by 5 bases and J by 9 bases, and 17 bases separated the two germline ends. The CDR3 totals 15 residues. Germline V gives CDR1 SGHTA, CDR2 FQGTGA. Here the CDR3 reads CASSPGETAPSPLHF. The CDR3 bases are TGTGCCAGCAGCCCGGGGGAGACGGCCCCTTCACCCCTCCACTTT.

This clonotype was seen more than once but under ten times. CDR3 loop: CASSVGSGSTVGSYNEQFF. DNA of the CDR3: TGTGCCAGCAGCGTAGGTAGCGGGAGTACCGTCGGATCCTACAATGAGCAGTTCTTC. V is TRBV9 and J is TRBJ2-1; 9 bases align to TRBD2. This CDR3 region has 19 residues. J gave up 1 base and V 0 bases, and 11 bases lay outside the gene matches. Germline V gene lookup returns CDR1 SGDLS and CDR2 YYNGEE.

This clonotype showed up many times. The rearrangement joins TRBV27 to TRBJ2-2; unclear D gene. The germline V gene encodes CDR1 MNHEY and CDR2 SMNVEV (reference sequence). This CDR3 is 15 amino acids long. The germline V and J ends were trimmed by 0 bases and 5 bases, with 10 bases remaining between them. The CDR3 spells CASSLSGIGTGELFF. CDR3 bases: TGTGCCAGCAGTTTATCAGGGATAGGAACCGGGGAGCTGTTTTTT.